Following are 6 T cell receptor beta chains from one sample sequenced in a study of beta chain features in type 1 diabetes. Whole-study results and caveats: TCRB CDR3s were moderately but significantly shorter in Type 1 diabetes patients in all four CD4+ subsets.

Since all of the isolated RNA was reverse transcribed, expressed TCRB transcripts were what got sequenced. Sequencing was performed with immunoSEQ multiplex PCR; in TCRdb, only in-frame clones are kept and a portion is missing. The sample has under 300,000 clones; around 20% are singletons. Their target antigens are unknown. The sample comprised naive CD4+ T cells from blood. All receptors come from a woman aged 35 to 49 with type 1 diabetes.

This clone was detected only a few times. The chain is built from TRBV29-1 and TRBJ1-2; D is unclear. Germline assignment: CDR1 SQVTM and CDR2 ANQGSEA. The CDR3 sequence is 12 residues long. Trimming cost V 7 bases and J 4 bases, with 13 bases left between them. DNA of the CDR3: TGCAGCGGCCAGGAGGACCTCTATGGCTACACCTTC. It specifies CSGQEDLYGYTF.

The rearrangement joins TRBV27 to TRBJ2-1; D unresolved. Germline loops: CDR1 MNHEY, CDR2 SMNVEV (reference sequence). There are 14 residues in the CDR3. The V gene lost 6 bases and the J gene lost 4 bases, with 13 bases spanning the gap. The CDR3 DNA reads TGTGCCAGCAGCCCATTTGACACTTACAATGAGCAGTTCTTC. It is translated as CASSPFDTYNEQFF.

This clone was seen more than once but under ten times. The genes are TRBV7-9 and TRBJ2-1; TRBD2 matches 7 bases. CDR1 and CDR2 (germline): SEHNR, FQNEAQ (reference sequence). The length of the CDR3 is 15 residues. Trimming cost V 1 base and J 5 bases; bases outside gene matches: 5. CDR3 nucleotide sequence: TGTGCCAGCAGCTTAGTAGCGGGTAGACACAATGAGCAGTTCTTC. Residues: CASSLVAGRHNEQFF.

This chain uses TRBV7-6 with TRBJ2-1, with D maybe TRBD2 (7 bases). CDR3 size: 12 residues. V was cut by 1 base and J by 12 bases, with 10 bases left in between. Germline V CDR1 and CDR2: SGHVS, FNYEAQ. The DNA for the CDR3 is TGTGCCAGCAGCTTAGAAGGGGGGGTGCAGTTCTTC. It specifies CASSLEGGVQFF.

The chain combines TRBV6-5 with TRBJ2-7; D is possibly TRBD1 (6 bases). Germline lookup yields CDR1 MNHEY and CDR2 SVGAGI. Trimming pared 0 bases from V and 5 bases from J, leaving 8 bases between. The CDR3 contains 13 residues. CDR3 nucleotides: TGTGCCAGCAGTTACTCCCAGGGGCACGAGCAGTACTTC. It yields the protein CASSYSQGHEQYF.

The chain links TRBV4-1 to TRBJ2-2; the D gene is possibly TRBD1 (6 bases). The CDR3 has 16 residues. Trimming took 1 base from V and 1 from J, leaving 10 bases between them. CDR1 is MGHRA and CDR2 is YSYEKL in the germline V gene. CDR3 coding DNA: TGCGCCAGCAGCCAAGGGGGGCGTAAGAACACCGGGGAGCTGTTTTTT. Residues: CASSQGGRKNTGELFF.